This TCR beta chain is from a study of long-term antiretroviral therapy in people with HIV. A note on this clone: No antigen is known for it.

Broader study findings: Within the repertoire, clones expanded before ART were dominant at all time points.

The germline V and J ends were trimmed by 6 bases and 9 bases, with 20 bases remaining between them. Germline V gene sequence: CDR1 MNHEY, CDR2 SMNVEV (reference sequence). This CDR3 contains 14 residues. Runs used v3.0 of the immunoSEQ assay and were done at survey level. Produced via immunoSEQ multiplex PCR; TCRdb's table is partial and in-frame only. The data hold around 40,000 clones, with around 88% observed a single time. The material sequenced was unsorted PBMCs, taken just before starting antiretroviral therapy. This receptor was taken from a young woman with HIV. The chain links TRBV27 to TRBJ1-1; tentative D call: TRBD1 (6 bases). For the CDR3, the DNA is TGTGCCAGCAGCCCGACGGTGTATGGGGGGCAAGCTTTCTTT. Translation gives CASSPTVYGGQAFF.